The T cell receptor (beta chain) described here comes from a study of cytomegalovirus exposure and HLA in healthy donors. J lost 2 bases, V lost 1 base, and 4 bases had no gene match. In germline, CDR1 is SGHNT, CDR2 YENEEA. There are 17 residues in the CDR3. This clone was found a few times. The study ran its PCR with 60 Vbeta and 13 Jbeta primers. Method: immunoSEQ multiplex PCR; TCRdb's copy keeps in-frame clones and lacks some. Of roughly 120,000 clones in the sample, around 76% were seen once. Healthy bone marrow donors supplied every sample. The study sampled nominally healthy donors, though unrecorded immune exposures were likely.

This chain joins TRBV11-3 and TRBJ2-3; 12 bases agree with TRBD2. This sequence was found in a man aged 50 to 59 in good health and CMV-seropositive. Sequencing was performed on PBMCs. CDR3: CASSLGGLAGPTDTQYF. CDR3 in DNA: TGTGCCAGCAGCTTAGGCGGACTAGCGGGGCCCACAGATACGCAGTATTTT. The variable domain in full, completed from reference TRBV11-3 and TRBJ2-3, reads EAGVVQSPRYKIIEKKQPVAFWCNPISGHNTLYWYLQNLGQGPELLIRYENEEAVDDSQLPKDRFSAERLKGVDSTLKIQPAELGDSAVYLCASSLGGLAGPTDTQYFGPGTRLTVL.